This TCR beta chain is from a study of identical twins. Study observations and caveats: Excess twin sharing in beta out-of-frame sequences was weaker.

TCRdb passed the 5' RACE reads through MiXCR, listing each CDR3 protein once. Among 450,000 to 500,000 distinct CDR3 sequences listed, roughly an eighth were seen once. The V gene's germline CDR1 is SGHKS and CDR2 YYEKEE (reference sequence). Trimming shortened V by 3 bases and J by 3 bases, and 19 bases separated the two germline ends. This CDR3 has 16 residues. This clonotype has a handful of counts. As yet, its antigen is unknown. Separately, the same data were catalogued under a study of yellow fever vaccine responses in identical twins.

The sequenced material came from CD4+ T cells sorted from blood. This TCR came from a woman aged 18-29 years in good health. This chain uses TRBV5-5 with TRBJ2-7, with a possible D match to TRBD1 (6 bases). CDR3 sequence: CASSSNGQRGGYEQYF. As DNA, the CDR3 is TGTGCCAGCAGCTCCAACGGACAGAGAGGAGGCTACGAGCAGTACTTC.